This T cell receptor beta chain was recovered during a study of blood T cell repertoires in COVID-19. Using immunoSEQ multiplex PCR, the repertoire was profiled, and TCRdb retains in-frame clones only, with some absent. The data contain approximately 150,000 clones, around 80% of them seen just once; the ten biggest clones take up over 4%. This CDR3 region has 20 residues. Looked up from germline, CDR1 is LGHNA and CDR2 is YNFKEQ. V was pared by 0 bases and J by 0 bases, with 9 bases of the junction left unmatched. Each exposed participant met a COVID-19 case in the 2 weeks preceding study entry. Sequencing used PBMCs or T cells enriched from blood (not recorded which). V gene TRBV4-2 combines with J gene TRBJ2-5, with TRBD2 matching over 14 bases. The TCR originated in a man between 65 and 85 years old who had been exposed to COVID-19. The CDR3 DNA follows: TGTGCCAGCAGCCAAGAAGGGGGACTAGCGGGGGCCAAGTACCAAGAGACCCAGTACTTC. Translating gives CASSQEGGLAGAKYQETQYF.